This T cell receptor (beta chain) was captured in a study of blood T cell repertoires in COVID-19. Study overall: T cells, B-cell-depleted T cells, or PBMCs supplied cDNA or gDNA.

Authors' data handling: Reference gene primer amplification yielded estimated nucleated cell counts. Measured with immunoSEQ multiplex PCR; TCRdb has only the in-frame clones, and not every one. The DNA was the basis for D and trimming; V, J and clone size are from that table. The data hold approximately 150,000 clones, with about 87% observed a single time. The receptor comes from a woman aged 45-65 years with acute or convalescent COVID-19. Sequenced: peripheral blood.

CDR3 nucleotides: TGTGGGACTAGCGGGAGGGCAACAGATACGCAGTATTTT. The encoded protein is CGTSGRATDTQYF. V usage is TRBV6-1 and J usage is TRBJ2-3, with TRBD2 matching 15 bases. Germline values: CDR1 MNHNS, CDR2 SASEGT. This CDR3 region has 13 residues.